This T cell receptor beta chain is drawn from a study of memory CD4+ T cells and cytomegalovirus serostatus. In the study overall: This sample comes from healthy Belgian adults, under 10 CMV seropositive, roughly 22 seronegative. Whole-study findings and limits: Suggested: most of the CMV-linked TCR signature lies in CD4+ memory cells.

The germline CDR1 and CDR2 sequences are SGHRS and YFSETQ. Trimming took off 0 bases at V and 10 bases at J, with 14 bases between the two ends. The CDR3 is 15 amino acids. This clone came up a few times. Its target is not known. As processed by the authors: After removing out-of-frame reads, around 2,000,000 distinct TCRbeta sequences remained. Only in-frame clones appear in the TCRdb table, and some are missing; sequencing was by immunoSEQ multiplex PCR. The D gene and trimming were derived from the DNA, and the V and J assignments and clone size from that table. Of 70,000 or so clones listed, roughly three quarters are singletons. The sort gate was single viable CD3+CD4+CD8-CD45RO+ cells for memory CD4+ T cells. CD4+ T cells were isolated by positive magnetic selection.

Sequencing was performed on memory CD4+ T cells from blood. V is TRBV5-1 and J is TRBJ1-6; maybe TRBD1 (6 bases). This sequence was found in an adult in good health and CMV-seropositive. The CDR3 nucleotides are TGCGCCAGCAGCTTGGCACAGGGTTCAGACTCACCCCTCCACTTT. Amino acids: CASSLAQGSDSPLHF.